The 29 T cell receptor beta chains below all came from one sample that was sequenced in a study of spatial heterogeneity in lung cancer. Overall study results and limits: For expanded intratumoral alpha and beta TCRs, counts tracked tumor mutation counts.

The antigens of these receptors remain unknown. TCRdb independently ran MiXCR on the 5' RACE reads; one entry per CDR3 protein. The top ten clones hold around an eighth of a sample with roughly 3,700 distinct CDR3 sequences, roughly 5% of them seen once. Time point noted: sample taken at primary tumor resection. Sample: lung tumor tissue, taken at surgery. The source of these receptors is a female donor with early-stage non-small cell lung cancer.

The chain carries TRBV20-1 and TRBJ2-2; weak D call: TRBD2 (5 bases). With 6 bases removed from V and 0 bases from J, the gap between germline ends came to 14 bases. The CDR3 length is 15 residues. CDR1 is DFQATT, CDR2 SNEGSKA, per germline (reference sequence). For the CDR3, the DNA is TGCAGTGCCATAGGGAGTCGCTCGAACACCGGGGAGCTGTTTTTT. Encoded protein: CSAIGSRSNTGELFF.

This clonotype showed up just a few times. A read error is possible here, since a much larger clone lies one base away. The chain uses TRBV28 and TRBJ2-1, with D tentatively TRBD1 (7 bases). The CDR3 has 13 amino acids. Per germline, CDR1 MDHEN and CDR2 SYDVKM. In DNA form, the CDR3 reads TGTGTCAGCAGGGGGGCTAGCGACAATGAGCAGTTCTTC. It is translated as CVSRGASDNEQFF.

This clonotype is labeled medium-sized. The gene calls are TRBV25-1 and TRBJ1-2, with D possibly being TRBD1 (6 bases). The CDR3 extends over 15 amino acids. V was clipped by 4 bases and J by 0 bases, with 12 bases between them. Germline V gene lookup returns CDR1 MGHDK and CDR2 SYGVNS. CDR3 DNA sequence: TGTGCCAGCAGTGGCCGGGGACAAACTAACTATGGCTACACCTTC. Residues: CASSGRGQTNYGYTF.

This clonotype qualifies as medium-sized (0.01 to 0.1%). V and J are TRBV2 and TRBJ1-3, with D uncertain. From germline, CDR1 is SNHLY and CDR2 FYNNEI. The CDR3 consists of 15 residues. The ends were cut back, 7 bases at V and 4 bases at J, with 17 bases in the middle. CDR3 protein: CASTRNPQAGNTIYF. Written as DNA, the CDR3 is TGTGCCAGCACCAGGAACCCCCAGGCGGGAAACACCATATATTTT.

This clonotype is deemed medium-sized. The rearrangement links TRBV20-1 to TRBJ2-5; D unresolved. CDR3 length: 13 amino acids. The ends were cut back, 6 bases at V and 4 bases at J, with 15 bases in the middle. From germline, CDR1 is DFQATT and CDR2 SNEGSKA (reference sequence). The CDR3 sequence: CSAPVAPRETQYF. Written as DNA, the CDR3 is TGCAGTGCCCCGGTGGCCCCACGAGAGACCCAGTACTTC.

This clonotype ranks as large. CDR3 DNA: TGCAGCGTTGCGGGGCCAGGGGGCGCGAACACTGAAGCTTTCTTT. Amino acids: CSVAGPGGANTEAFF. The chain is built from TRBV29-1 and TRBJ1-1; 8 bases map to TRBD1. The CDR3 loop spans 15 amino acids. With V trimmed by 4 bases and J by 1 base, 8 bases remained unmatched. The germline V gene encodes CDR1 SQVTM and CDR2 ANQGSEA.

This clonotype ranks as medium-sized. The chain couples TRBV7-9 to TRBJ1-2; no clear D gene. The CDR3 extends over 12 amino acids. Trimming took 3 bases from V and 4 from J, leaving 6 bases between them. Germline values: CDR1 SEHNR, CDR2 FQNEAQ (reference sequence). CDR3 nucleotide sequence: TGTGCCAGCAGCTTCGACCTCTATGGCTACACCTTC. Its protein product is CASSFDLYGYTF.

This clonotype is termed medium-sized. The rearrangement links TRBV5-8 to TRBJ1-2; 9 bases map to TRBD1. The CDR3 contains 15 residues. After removal of 1 base from V and 1 base from J, the junction contained 2 bases not matched to a gene. CDR1 and CDR2 (germline): SGHTS, YDEGEE. CDR3 residues: CASSLPGQGNYGYTF. CDR3 in DNA: TGTGCCAGCAGCTTGCCGGGACAGGGTAACTATGGCTACACCTTC.

The table lists this clonotype with a few counts. The rearrangement links TRBV5-1 to TRBJ1-1; TRBD1 matches 12 bases. The CDR3 runs to 14 residues. After removal of 1 base from V and 9 bases from J, the junction contained 4 bases not matched to a gene. The V gene's germline CDR1 is SGHRS and CDR2 YFSETQ. In DNA, the CDR3 is TGCGCCAGCAGCTTGCAAGGGACAGGGGGCAAAGCTTTCTTT. It yields the protein CASSLQGTGGKAFF.

By sample share, this clonotype is medium-sized (0.01 to 0.1%). The CDR3 DNA reads as TGTGCCAGCAGCTTAGTTATGGGGCAAGAGACCCAGTACTTC. Translation: CASSLVMGQETQYF. The chain uses TRBV11-2 and TRBJ2-5, with no clear D. The germline V gene has CDR1 SGHAT and CDR2 FQNNGV. This CDR3 spans 14 amino acids. V was clipped by 1 base and J by 2 bases, with 8 bases between them. The full variable domain, completed using reference TRBV11-2 and TRBJ2-5, is EAGVAQSPRYKIIEKRQSVAFWCNPISGHATLYWYQQILGQGPKLLIQFQNNGVVDDSQLPKDRFSAERLKGVDSTLKIQPAKLEDSAVYLCASSLVMGQETQYFGPGTRLLVL.

This clonotype appeared a few times. An end of the junction does not agree with germline; a read error may underlie this. This rearrangement joins TRBV6-5 to TRBJ2-5; 8 nucleotides match TRBD1. This CDR3 is built from 13 residues. Germline V gene data show CDR1 as MNHEY and CDR2 as SVGAGI. The CDR3 sequence is CASSWTGHETQYF. CDR3 sequence (DNA): TGTGCCAGTAGTTGGACAGGGCATGAGACCCAGTACTTC.

This clonotype is categorized as medium-sized (0.01 to 0.1%). V and J are TRBV5-1 and TRBJ2-5, with 7 bases aligning to TRBD1. The ends lost 0 bases at V and 4 bases at J; junction bases unmatched: 3. Germline loops: CDR1 SGHRS, CDR2 YFSETQ. The CDR3 covers 14 residues. The CDR3 spells CASSLEPGGETQYF. The DNA of the CDR3 is TGCGCCAGCAGCTTGGAACCAGGGGGAGAGACCCAGTACTTC.

By share of the sample, this clonotype is medium-sized. The DNA for the CDR3 is TGTGCCAGCACCTTAGGGGGATTCTATGGCTACACCTTC. This translates into CASTLGGFYGYTF. This chain links TRBV28 with TRBJ1-2; TRBD1 might be the D (6 bases). The germline CDR1 and CDR2 sequences are MDHEN and SYDVKM. CDR3 length: 13 amino acids. V was clipped by 7 bases and J by 4 bases, with 13 bases between them.

This clonotype was counted only a few times. The chain has TRBV19 and TRBJ2-1, with D possibly matching TRBD2 (5 bases). In germline, CDR1 is LNHDA, CDR2 SQIVND (reference sequence). The CDR3 is made up of 12 amino acids. CDR3 bases: TGTGTTAAATATGGAGGAAGAAATGAGCAGTTCTTC. Its protein is CVKYGGRNEQFF.

Sample share makes this clonotype medium-sized. The CDR3 DNA is TGCGCCAGCAGCCACCGACAGCTCACAGATACGCAGTATTTT. Protein product: CASSHRQLTDTQYF. The chain uses TRBV5-1 and TRBJ2-3; TRBD1 is a possible D gene (5 bases). CDR1 and CDR2 from the germline V gene are SGHRS and YFSETQ. The V end lost 4 bases, the J end lost 2 bases, and 11 bases lay between the germline ends. The CDR3 contains 14 residues.

This clonotype qualifies as medium-sized. The chain couples TRBV6-2 or TRBV6-3 to TRBJ2-7; 9 bases match TRBD2. This CDR3 has 15 amino acids. V was pared by 6 bases and J by 5 bases, with 11 bases of the junction left unmatched. Germline lookup yields CDR1 MNHEY and CDR2 SVGEGT. In DNA form, the CDR3 reads TGTGCCAGCAGGGGTGGCGAAGCGGGAGGTCACGAGCAGTACTTC. This translates into CASRGGEAGGHEQYF.

Judged by abundance, this clonotype is medium-sized. The chain carries TRBV28 and TRBJ2-3; unclear D gene. The germline gives CDR1 MDHEN, CDR2 SYDVKM. The CDR3 is 14 amino acids. Trimming took 6 bases from V and 1 from J, leaving 11 bases between them. CDR3 residues: CASSSPLGTDTQYF. CDR3 nucleotides: TGTGCCAGCAGCTCACCCCTTGGCACAGATACGCAGTATTTT.

This sequence joins TRBV28 and TRBJ2-3; 10 nucleotides match TRBD1. The CDR3 runs 16 residues. The junction had 6 bases not matched to a gene; V was cut back by 1 base and J by 5 bases. Germline V gene lookup returns CDR1 MDHEN and CDR2 SYDVKM. CDR3 DNA: TGTGCCAGCAGTTTATCCGGGACAGGGGTTGGAGATACGCAGTATTTT. Translation gives CASSLSGTGVGDTQYF.

By share of the sample, this clonotype is medium-sized. V gene TRBV5-1 combines with J gene TRBJ1-1; no reliable D call. V gave up 0 bases and J gave up 0 bases, with 9 bases separating them. The germline CDR1 and CDR2 sequences are SGHRS and YFSETQ. The CDR3 runs to 15 residues. The DNA of the CDR3 is TGCGCCAGCAGCTTGGTCGACCCCATGAACACTGAAGCTTTCTTT. Its protein product is CASSLVDPMNTEAFF.

A word on this clonotype: With a much larger clone just one base away, this may be a read error. This chain links TRBV12-3 or TRBV12-4 with TRBJ1-1, with 10 bases that match TRBD1. This CDR3 is built from 12 residues. The DNA of the CDR3 is TGTGCCAGCACCAGGACAGGGGGAAATCCTTCCTTT. Translation gives CASTRTGGNPSF.

By sample fraction, this clonotype is medium-sized (0.01 to 0.1%). This sequence joins TRBV11-3 and TRBJ2-1; 7 bases are a match to TRBD2. The CDR3 is 13 residues long. Germline values: CDR1 SGHNT, CDR2 YENEEA. Losses at the gene ends were 3 bases for V and 9 bases for J; bases not matched to a gene: 5. CDR3 DNA sequence: TGTGCCAGCAGCTTTAGGGGAGGGAGTGAGCAGTTCTTC. Encoded protein: CASSFRGGSEQFF.

This clonotype is termed large (0.1 to 1%). The chain uses TRBV29-1 and TRBJ2-3, with D perhaps matching TRBD1 or TRBD2 (5 bases each). The CDR3 contains 15 residues. Germline lookup yields CDR1 SQVTM and CDR2 ANQGSEA. V was cut by 4 bases and J by 1 base, with 15 bases left in between. CDR3 DNA sequence: TGCAGCGTTGGGTTCAGGGAGTCTGGCACAGATACGCAGTATTTT. Translation gives CSVGFRESGTDTQYF.

By share, this clonotype ranks as large. The CDR3 nucleotides read TGTGCCAGCAGCGGGGCCGGGACTAGCGGACCCAATGAGCAGTTCTTC. Translation gives CASSGAGTSGPNEQFF. V gene TRBV5-5 combines with J gene TRBJ2-1; 11 bases are shared with TRBD2. The ends lost 4 bases at V and 6 bases at J; junction bases unmatched: 9. The CDR3 is made up of 16 amino acids. Germline values: CDR1 SGHKS, CDR2 YYEKEE (reference sequence). The entire variable domain, with the rest obtained from reference TRBV5-5 and TRBJ2-1, is as follows: DAGVTQSPTHLIKTRGQQVTLRCSPISGHKSVSWYQQVLGQGPQFIFQYYEKEERGRGNFPDRFSARQFPNYSSELNVNALLLGDSALYLCASSGAGTSGPNEQFFGPGTRLTVL.

Judged by abundance, this clonotype is medium-sized. This rearrangement joins TRBV27 to TRBJ2-3; 12 bases are a match to TRBD2. The length of the CDR3 is 18 residues. CDR1 MNHEY and CDR2 SMNVEV come from the germline V gene (reference sequence). J was trimmed by 3 bases and V by 2 bases; bases with no gene match: 9. The CDR3 reads CASSLRKLAGGFTDTQYF. The CDR3 bases are TGTGCCAGCAGTTTACGTAAACTAGCGGGGGGCTTTACAGATACGCAGTATTTT.

This clonotype occurred many times. This chain connects TRBV5-1 to TRBJ2-2, with 9 nucleotides matching TRBD1. V gave up 2 bases and J gave up 3 bases; unmatched junction bases: 5. The CDR3 has 16 residues. The germline gives CDR1 SGHRS, CDR2 YFSETQ. CDR3 protein: CASSLTGTGYTGELFF. CDR3 bases: TGCGCCAGCAGCTTAACCGGGACAGGGTACACCGGGGAGCTGTTTTTT. The full variable domain, completed using reference TRBV5-1 and TRBJ2-2, is KAGVTQTPRYLIKTRGQQVTLSCSPISGHRSVSWYQQTPGQGLQFLFEYFSETQRNKGNFPGRFSGRQFSNSRSEMNVSTLELGDSALYLCASSLTGTGYTGELFFGEGSRLTVL.

Judged by abundance, this clonotype is medium-sized (0.01 to 0.1%). This rearrangement joins TRBV7-2 to TRBJ2-1; 9 bases align to TRBD2. V was clipped by 5 bases and J by 10 bases; unmatched bases: 12. This CDR3 has 15 residues. From germline, CDR1 is SGHTA and CDR2 FQGNSA. CDR3 in DNA: TGTGCCAGCAGCATGGTGGCGGGAGGGAAACGGGAGCAGTTCTTC. This encodes CASSMVAGGKREQFF.

By its share, this clonotype is medium-sized (0.01 to 0.1%). The chain employs TRBV5-1 and TRBJ2-6; possibly TRBD1 for D (5 bases). CDR3 length equals 14 residues. Trimming took 10 bases from V and 0 from J, leaving 11 bases between them. CDR1 and CDR2 (germline): SGHRS, YFSETQ. CDR3 amino acids: CASTGTSGANVLTF. CDR3 DNA sequence: TGCGCCTCCACAGGAACCTCTGGGGCCAACGTCCTGACTTTC.

V and J are TRBV5-1 and TRBJ2-7; unclear D gene. Germline V gene lookup returns CDR1 SGHRS and CDR2 YFSETQ. This CDR3 region has 11 residues. Trimming removed 4 bases from V and 4 bases from J, with 6 bases in between. The CDR3 nucleotides are TGCGCCAGCAGCACGGGTTACGAGCAGTACTTC. Translating it yields CASSTGYEQYF.

This clonotype qualifies as medium-sized (0.01 to 0.1%). V gene TRBV6-6 combines with J gene TRBJ1-3, with 8 bases matching TRBD1. CDR1 is MNHNY, CDR2 SVGAGI, per germline (reference sequence). CDR3 length: 14 residues. V shed 4 bases, J shed 9 bases, and the junction held 8 bases outside the gene matches. CDR3 coding DNA: TGTGCCAGCAGTTCTTTGACAGGGGAGAGCACCATATATTTT. Encoded protein: CASSSLTGESTIYF.